These T cell receptor beta chains were read from a single sample in a study of blood T cell repertoires in COVID-19. The protocol was immunoSEQ multiplex PCR, while the TCRdb copy is restricted to in-frame clones and leaves out a portion. In the table there are fewer than 180,000 clones, around 90% of which are singletons. The sequenced material came from peripheral blood. Receptor source: a woman aged 55-69 years with active or convalescent COVID-19. The CDR3 runs from the conserved cysteine through the conserved F or W. Fields, in order: V gene, D gene, clone size, CDR3 length, J gene, CDR3 protein, CDR3 DNA. D genes are given only for firm matches. The size of a clone is reported for some rows only, either as once, few or many, or as a class for expanded clones.

v_gene: TRBV30; d_gene: NA; abundance: NA; len: 12; j_gene: TRBJ1-3; CDR3aa: CAWSVLGNTIYF; CDR3nt: TGTGCCTGGAGTGTACTGGGAAACACCATATATTTT
v_gene: TRBV19; d_gene: NA; abundance: NA; len: 15; j_gene: TRBJ2-6; CDR3aa: CASSMQVAGANVLTF; CDR3nt: TGTGCCAGTAGTATGCAGGTCGCGGGGGCCAACGTCCTGACTTTC
v_gene: TRBV7-2; d_gene: NA; abundance: many; len: 13; j_gene: TRBJ1-2; CDR3aa: CASSPSSGYGYTF; CDR3nt: TGTGCCAGCAGCCCGAGCTCCGGCTATGGCTACACCTTC
v_gene: TRBV4-1; d_gene: NA; abundance: NA; len: 15; j_gene: TRBJ1-1; CDR3aa: CASSQVEALNTEAFF; CDR3nt: TGCGCCAGCAGCCAAGTGGAAGCGTTAAACACTGAAGCTTTCTTT
v_gene: TRBV4-1; d_gene: TRBD1; abundance: NA; len: 13; j_gene: TRBJ1-2; CDR3aa: CASRLGGVDGYTF; CDR3nt: TGCGCCAGCAGGCTAGGGGGCGTCGACGGCTACACCTTC
v_gene: TRBV4-3; d_gene: NA; abundance: NA; len: 14; j_gene: TRBJ2-3; CDR3aa: CASSQTGSTDTQYF; CDR3nt: TGCGCCAGCAGCCAGACCGGGAGCACAGATACGCAGTATTTT
v_gene: TRBV7-2; d_gene: NA; abundance: NA; len: 13; j_gene: TRBJ1-3; CDR3aa: CASSSGFGNTIYF; CDR3nt: TGTGCCAGCAGCTCAGGATTTGGAAACACCATATATTTT
v_gene: TRBV5-1; d_gene: TRBD1; abundance: NA; len: 14; j_gene: TRBJ2-1; CDR3aa: CASSSDRTYNEQFF; CDR3nt: TGCGCCAGCAGCTCGGACAGGACCTACAATGAGCAGTTCTTC
v_gene: TRBV7-9; d_gene: NA; abundance: NA; len: 16; j_gene: TRBJ2-3; CDR3aa: CASSYSPGVGTDTQYF; CDR3nt: TGTGCCAGCAGCTATTCGCCGGGGGTGGGCACAGATACGCAGTATTTT
v_gene: TRBV27; d_gene: TRBD1; abundance: few; len: 14; j_gene: TRBJ1-5; CDR3aa: CASRSSTGGQPQHF; CDR3nt: TGTGCCAGCAGATCTTCGACAGGGGGCCAGCCCCAGCATTTT
v_gene: TRBV9; d_gene: NA; abundance: NA; len: 14; j_gene: TRBJ2-5; CDR3aa: CASSVQGGPETQYF; CDR3nt: TGTGCCAGCAGCGTACAGGGGGGCCCAGAGACCCAGTACTTC
v_gene: TRBV16; d_gene: NA; abundance: many; len: 13; j_gene: TRBJ1-6; CDR3aa: CASSEGHLSPLHF; CDR3nt: TGTGCCAGCAGCGAGGGCCACCTTTCACCCCTCCACTTT
v_gene: TRBV7-9; d_gene: TRBD1; abundance: NA; len: 18; j_gene: TRBJ1-6; CDR3aa: CASTPGQGPSSYNSPLHF; CDR3nt: TGTGCCAGCACCCCCGGACAGGGGCCCAGCTCCTATAATTCACCCCTCCACTTT
v_gene: TRBV15; d_gene: NA; abundance: NA; len: 15; j_gene: TRBJ2-5; CDR3aa: CATSRFGPVQETQYF; CDR3nt: TGTGCCACCAGCAGATTCGGTCCTGTCCAAGAGACCCAGTACTTC
v_gene: TRBV7-9; d_gene: TRBD1; abundance: NA; len: 12; j_gene: TRBJ1-2; CDR3aa: CASRSGGNGYTF; CDR3nt: TGTGCCAGCAGGTCAGGGGGGAATGGCTACACCTTC
v_gene: TRBV24-1; d_gene: TRBD1; abundance: NA; len: 15; j_gene: TRBJ2-5; CDR3aa: CATSESGTGRETQYF; CDR3nt: TGTGCCACCAGTGAATCCGGGACAGGACGGGAGACCCAGTACTTC
v_gene: TRBV5-1; d_gene: NA; abundance: NA; len: 14; j_gene: TRBJ2-6; CDR3aa: CASSLTAGANVLTF; CDR3nt: TGCGCCAGCAGCCTGACAGCCGGGGCCAACGTCCTGACTTTC
v_gene: TRBV6-5; d_gene: NA; abundance: NA; len: 14; j_gene: TRBJ1-4; CDR3aa: CASSVGAANEKLFF; CDR3nt: TGTGCCAGCAGCGTAGGGGCGGCTAATGAAAAACTGTTTTTT
v_gene: TRBV10-3; d_gene: NA; abundance: once; len: 17; j_gene: TRBJ1-1; CDR3aa: CAIRGGQGAYGNTEAFF; CDR3nt: TGTGCCATCAGGGGGGGGCAGGGAGCTTATGGGAACACTGAAGCTTTCTTT
v_gene: TRBV7-8; d_gene: TRBD1; abundance: NA; len: 15; j_gene: TRBJ2-5; CDR3aa: CASSFGTGREETQYF; CDR3nt: TGTGCCAGCAGCTTCGGGACAGGGAGAGAAGAGACCCAGTACTTC
v_gene: TRBV6-5; d_gene: NA; abundance: NA; len: 13; j_gene: TRBJ1-1; CDR3aa: CASSPQGQGEAFF; CDR3nt: TGTGCCAGCAGTCCCCAGGGGCAGGGTGAAGCTTTCTTT
v_gene: TRBV10-1; d_gene: TRBD2; abundance: NA; len: 16; j_gene: TRBJ2-3; CDR3aa: CASTNWASGGTDTQYF; CDR3nt: TGCGCCAGCACCAACTGGGCTAGCGGGGGCACAGATACGCAGTATTTT
v_gene: TRBV19; d_gene: NA; abundance: NA; len: 12; j_gene: TRBJ1-1; CDR3aa: CASRLRGTEAFF; CDR3nt: TGTGCCAGTAGACTCAGGGGAACTGAAGCTTTCTTT
v_gene: TRBV9; d_gene: TRBD2; abundance: NA; len: 18; j_gene: TRBJ2-3; CDR3aa: CASSVVAGGPLSTDTQYF; CDR3nt: TGTGCCAGCAGCGTAGTAGCGGGGGGGCCTTTGTCCACAGATACGCAGTATTTT
v_gene: TRBV6-5; d_gene: TRBD1; abundance: NA; len: 13; j_gene: TRBJ1-2; CDR3aa: CASRQGGVDGYTF; CDR3nt: TGTGCCAGCAGACAAGGGGGCGTGGATGGCTACACCTTC
v_gene: TRBV5-8; d_gene: NA; abundance: NA; len: 14; j_gene: TRBJ2-3; CDR3aa: CASSLPWTADTQYF; CDR3nt: TGTGCCAGCAGCTTGCCTTGGACAGCAGATACGCAGTATTTT
v_gene: TRBV18; d_gene: TRBD2; abundance: once; len: 17; j_gene: TRBJ2-3; CDR3aa: CASSPLAGGLSTDTQYF; CDR3nt: TGTGCCAGCTCACCCCTAGCGGGGGGCCTTAGCACAGATACGCAGTATTTT
v_gene: TRBV19; d_gene: NA; abundance: NA; len: 12; j_gene: TRBJ1-5; CDR3aa: CASSSLNQPQHF; CDR3nt: TGTGCCAGTAGTTCCCTCAATCAGCCCCAGCATTTT
v_gene: TRBV6-5; d_gene: TRBD2; abundance: NA; len: 15; j_gene: TRBJ2-2; CDR3aa: CASIRSGVSPGELFF; CDR3nt: TGTGCCAGCATCCGCAGCGGGGTTTCCCCCGGGGAGCTGTTTTTT
v_gene: TRBV3-1/TRBV3-2; d_gene: NA; abundance: NA; len: 15; j_gene: TRBJ2-7; CDR3aa: CASSQARQGWGEQYF; CDR3nt: TGTGCCAGCAGCCAAGCGCGGCAGGGATGGGGTGAGCAGTACTTC
v_gene: TRBV5-1; d_gene: TRBD1; abundance: once; len: 17; j_gene: TRBJ2-3; CDR3aa: CASSLSIGQGATDTQYF; CDR3nt: TGCGCCAGCAGCTTGAGTATAGGACAGGGGGCGACAGATACGCAGTATTTT
v_gene: TRBV5-1; d_gene: NA; abundance: NA; len: 17; j_gene: TRBJ2-1; CDR3aa: CASSLEPLGGGNNEQFF; CDR3nt: TGCGCCAGCAGCTTGGAGCCTCTCGGGGGTGGTAACAATGAGCAGTTCTTC
v_gene: TRBV19; d_gene: NA; abundance: NA; len: 13; j_gene: TRBJ1-6; CDR3aa: CASGGSPDSPLHF; CDR3nt: TGTGCCAGCGGGGGGAGTCCGGATTCACCCCTCCACTTT
v_gene: TRBV6-1; d_gene: NA; abundance: NA; len: 15; j_gene: TRBJ1-5; CDR3aa: CASRQDTLLNQPQHF; CDR3nt: TGTGCCAGCAGACAGGACACGCTGTTAAATCAGCCCCAGCATTTT
v_gene: TRBV10-3; d_gene: TRBD2; abundance: NA; len: 14; j_gene: TRBJ2-5; CDR3aa: CAISEPAGEETQYF; CDR3nt: TGTGCCATCAGTGAGCCAGCGGGGGAAGAGACCCAGTACTTC
v_gene: TRBV10-3; d_gene: NA; abundance: NA; len: 14; j_gene: TRBJ1-1; CDR3aa: CAISELAGNTEAFF; CDR3nt: TGTGCCATCAGTGAGTTGGCAGGGAACACTGAAGCTTTCTTT
v_gene: TRBV6-5; d_gene: TRBD1; abundance: once; len: 15; j_gene: TRBJ1-6; CDR3aa: CASQPLGTGDSPLHF; CDR3nt: TGTGCCAGCCAACCGTTAGGGACAGGAGATTCACCCCTCCACTTT
v_gene: TRBV14; d_gene: NA; abundance: NA; len: 12; j_gene: TRBJ2-1; CDR3aa: CASSQIVHGQFF; CDR3nt: TGTGCCAGCAGTCAAATCGTTCACGGGCAGTTCTTC
v_gene: TRBV18; d_gene: TRBD1; abundance: NA; len: 16; j_gene: TRBJ2-3; CDR3aa: CASSPGQGGSTDTQYF; CDR3nt: TGTGCCAGCTCACCCGGACAGGGGGGAAGCACAGATACGCAGTATTTT
v_gene: TRBV3-1/TRBV3-2; d_gene: NA; abundance: NA; len: 20; j_gene: TRBJ2-1; CDR3aa: CASSQEIPPRPGGGYNEQFF; CDR3nt: TGTGCCAGCAGCCAAGAAATCCCCCCCCGTCCGGGGGGCGGCTACAATGAGCAGTTCTTC
v_gene: TRBV1; d_gene: NA; abundance: NA; len: 14; j_gene: TRBJ1-5; CDR3aa: CTSSYDSKGQPQHF; CDR3nt: TGCACCAGCAGCTACGACAGTAAGGGTCAGCCCCAGCATTTT
v_gene: TRBV7-9; d_gene: NA; abundance: once; len: 14; j_gene: TRBJ1-1; CDR3aa: CASTSGQGRTEAFF; CDR3nt: TGTGCCAGCACCTCTGGGCAGGGGCGAACTGAAGCTTTCTTT
v_gene: TRBV7-2; d_gene: NA; abundance: NA; len: 16; j_gene: TRBJ1-2; CDR3aa: CASSLEFRETGYGYTF; CDR3nt: TGTGCCAGCAGCTTAGAGTTTAGGGAGACGGGCTATGGCTACACCTTC
v_gene: TRBV7-2; d_gene: NA; abundance: few; len: 14; j_gene: TRBJ1-1; CDR3aa: CASSLDAGQTEAFF; CDR3nt: TGTGCCAGCAGCTTAGACGCTGGGCAGACTGAAGCTTTCTTT
v_gene: TRBV6-4; d_gene: NA; abundance: NA; len: 14; j_gene: TRBJ1-2; CDR3aa: CASSDSAGDRGYTF; CDR3nt: TGTGCCAGCAGTGACTCGGCAGGGGATCGTGGCTACACCTTC
v_gene: TRBV12-3/TRBV12-4; d_gene: TRBD1; abundance: NA; len: 13; j_gene: TRBJ1-2; CDR3aa: CASSEQGNYGYTF; CDR3nt: TGTGCCAGCAGTGAACAGGGGAACTATGGCTACACCTTC
v_gene: TRBV21-1; d_gene: NA; abundance: once; len: 14; j_gene: TRBJ2-7; CDR3aa: CASSKGSGTYEQYF; CDR3nt: TGTGCCAGCAGCAAAGGGTCGGGGACCTACGAGCAGTACTTC
v_gene: TRBV7-9; d_gene: NA; abundance: NA; len: 12; j_gene: TRBJ1-2; CDR3aa: CASSLQGSGYTF; CDR3nt: TGTGCCAGCAGCTTACAGGGGTCGGGCTACACCTTC